A selection of T cell receptor beta chains follows, all from one sample in a study of neurological immune-mediated disorders. TCRdb redid the calling of the 5' RACE reads with MiXCR, one entry per CDR3 protein. The sample has roughly 36,000 distinct CDR3 sequences; around 2.9% are singletons. Sequenced material: PBMCs. The receptors were sampled from a woman aged 60-75 years with multiple sclerosis. CDR3s include the opening cysteine and the closing phenylalanine or tryptophan. The D gene is left open where the match is weak. Size tells how often a clone was seen (once, few, many) or the class of an expanded clone, and some rows leave it out.

V gene	J gene	D gene	clone size	CDR3 protein	CDR3 DNA
TRBV9	TRBJ1-1	TRBD1	many	CASSVRAGGKSEAFF	TGTGCCAGCAGCGTACGCGCAGGGGGGAAGTCTGAAGCTTTCTTT
TRBV5-6	TRBJ1-3	-	many	CASSLVVASSSGNTIYF	TGTGCCAGCAGCTTGGTCGTGGCCTCGAGCTCTGGAAACACCATATATTTT
TRBV10-3	TRBJ1-2	-	many	CAISGRTVAANYGYTF	TGTGCCATCAGTGGAAGGACAGTCGCAGCTAACTATGGCTACACCTTC
TRBV12-3/TRBV12-4	TRBJ2-7	TRBD1	many	CASMRQGSEQYF	TGTGCCAGCATGAGACAGGGGAGCGAGCAGTACTTC
TRBV29-1	TRBJ2-5	-	many	CSVEELGVEETQYF	TGCAGCGTTGAAGAACTAGGGGTTGAAGAGACCCAGTACTTC
TRBV7-9	TRBJ1-3	-	many	CASSTLGADSGNTIYF	TGTGCCAGCAGCACCCTAGGAGCGGACTCTGGAAACACCATATATTTT
TRBV20-1	TRBJ2-7	TRBD1	-	CSASLGGFEKEQYF	TGCAGTGCTAGTTTAGGGGGCTTTGAGAAAGAGCAGTACTTC
TRBV6-6	TRBJ2-3	TRBD2	many	CASTPGGRNTQYF	TGTGCCAGCACGCCGGGGGGTAGGAATACGCAGTATTTT
TRBV5-1	TRBJ2-3	TRBD1	many	CASSTTGGDTQYF	TGCGCCAGCAGCACGACAGGGGGAGATACGCAGTATTTT
TRBV30	TRBJ1-6	TRBD1	many	CAWNPDRGLSPLHF	TGTGCCTGGAACCCGGACAGGGGACTCTCACCCCTCCACTTT
TRBV6-5	TRBJ1-2	-	many	CASSYSNWKRGGYTF	TGTGCCAGCAGTTACTCTAACTGGAAGCGGGGTGGCTACACCTTC
TRBV7-6	TRBJ2-5	-	few	CASSRSLVGETQYF	TGTGCCAGCAGCCGTTCCCTGGTAGGGGAGACCCAGTACTTC
TRBV30	TRBJ1-4	TRBD1	few	CAWSDGTGGRGEKLFF	TGTGCCTGGAGCGACGGGACAGGGGGCCGAGGTGAAAAACTGTTTTTT
TRBV18	TRBJ1-2	-	-	CASSQPREFHYGYTF	TGTGCCAGCTCACAACCGAGGGAGTTTCACTATGGCTACACCTTC
TRBV12-3/TRBV12-4	TRBJ1-4	-	many	CASSLKAVRFSWPNEKLFF	TGTGCCAGCAGTTTGAAAGCTGTCAGGTTTAGTTGGCCTAATGAAAAACTGTTTTTT
TRBV18	TRBJ2-6	-	many	CASSLSGPPGFGANVLTF	TGTGCCAGCTCACTATCCGGGCCTCCGGGGTTTGGGGCCAACGTCCTGACTTTC
TRBV7-8	TRBJ2-5	TRBD2	many	CASSLAGGMVKTQYF	TGTGCCAGCAGTCTAGCGGGGGGGATGGTGAAGACCCAGTACTTC
TRBV7-9	TRBJ2-5	TRBD1	many	CASSPGTGAGWTQYF	TGTGCCAGCAGCCCGGGGACAGGGGCCGGATGGACCCAGTACTTC
TRBV16	TRBJ2-7	-	many	CASSQSAASYEQYF	TGTGCCAGCAGCCAATCCGCGGCCTCCTACGAGCAGTACTTC
TRBV19	TRBJ1-6	TRBD1	-	CASSIAGGDSPLHF	TGTGCCAGTAGTATAGCAGGGGGCGATTCACCCCTACACTTT
TRBV5-1	TRBJ1-2	-	many	CASSLETGKYGYTF	TGCGCCAGCAGCTTGGAAACAGGGAAGTATGGCTACACCTTC
TRBV14	TRBJ2-7	TRBD1	many	CASSRAGDSVTYEQYF	TGTGCCAGCAGCCGGGCCGGGGACAGCGTGACCTACGAGCAGTACTTC
TRBV20-1	TRBJ2-1	-	many	CSARGAAENEQFF	TGCAGTGCCAGAGGCGCAGCTGAAAATGAGCAGTTCTTC
TRBV29-1	TRBJ1-3	-	few	CSARDNPGVGNTIYF	TGCAGCGCAAGGGACAACCCTGGAGTAGGAAACACCATATATTTT
TRBV7-8	TRBJ2-4	TRBD2	medium-sized	CASRGGGNIQYF	TGTGCCAGCAGGGGCGGGGGTAACATTCAGTACTTC
TRBV10-1	TRBJ1-1	TRBD1	many	CASSESSRDRAPPEAFF	TGCGCCAGCAGTGAGTCGTCAAGGGACAGGGCACCGCCTGAAGCTTTCTTT
TRBV14	TRBJ2-1	TRBD2	many	CASSQDLRGENEQFF	TGTGCCAGCAGCCAAGATCTCCGGGGGGAGAATGAGCAGTTCTTC
TRBV5-1	TRBJ2-1	-	many	CASSLEGGFPEQFF	TGCGCCAGCAGCTTGGAGGGGGGGTTTCCTGAGCAGTTCTTC
TRBV12-3/TRBV12-4	TRBJ1-2	TRBD1	many	CASSSGQGSYGYTF	TGTGCCAGCAGTTCCGGACAGGGATCATATGGCTACACCTTC
TRBV6-6	TRBJ2-3	-	-	CASRPVTGTDTQYF	TGTGCCAGCAGACCCGTAACCGGAACAGATACGCAGTATTTT
TRBV20-1	TRBJ2-5	-	many	CSAPARQETQYF	TGCAGTGCCCCTGCTCGTCAAGAGACCCAGTACTTC
TRBV27	TRBJ2-1	-	many	CASSFIVAKNNEQFF	TGTGCCAGCAGTTTTATTGTGGCAAAGAACAATGAGCAGTTCTTC
TRBV12-3/TRBV12-4	TRBJ1-1	-	many	CASSLGGDTEAFF	TGTGCCAGCAGTTTGGGGGGTGACACTGAAGCTTTCTTT
TRBV5-1	TRBJ1-2	TRBD1	many	CASSEGASYGYTF	TGCGCCAGCAGCGAGGGGGCTAGCTATGGCTACACCTTC
TRBV5-1	TRBJ2-2	-	many	CASSLPGSGTGELFF	TGCGCCAGCAGCTTGCCGGGGAGCGGCACCGGGGAGCTGTTTTTT
TRBV7-9	TRBJ2-7	-	many	CASSLTAGRHEQYF	TGTGCCAGCAGCTTAACGGCAGGGAGGCACGAGCAGTACTTC
TRBV5-1	TRBJ2-7	TRBD2	many	CASSSGTPGGREQYF	TGCGCCAGCAGCTCCGGGACACCGGGGGGGCGCGAGCAGTACTTC
TRBV5-1	TRBJ2-5	-	many	CASSHRTGPPETQYF	TGCGCCAGCAGCCATAGGACTGGCCCTCCCGAGACCCAGTACTTC
TRBV6-5	TRBJ2-6	-	many	CASSYSPLRTFGVLTF	TGTGCCAGCAGTTACTCTCCATTAAGAACCTTCGGCGTCCTGACTTTC
TRBV18	TRBJ2-7	-	many	CASSRRQDTYEQYF	TGTGCCAGCTCACGCCGACAGGACACCTACGAGCAGTACTTC
TRBV24-1	TRBJ2-1	-	many	CATSDAESKSYNEQFF	TGTGCCACCAGTGATGCGGAGTCGAAATCCTACAATGAGCAGTTCTTC
TRBV20-1	TRBJ2-1	TRBD2	many	CSAGDPRLAGALKEQFF	TGCAGTGCTGGGGACCCGAGACTAGCGGGGGCCCTCAAGGAGCAGTTCTTC
TRBV12-3/TRBV12-4	TRBJ2-3	TRBD1	-	CASSFGTGSTDTQYF	TGTGCCAGCAGTTTCGGGACAGGGAGCACAGATACGCAGTATTTT
TRBV6-6	TRBJ1-2	-	many	CASSYSDGPRGGGYTF	TGTGCCAGCAGTTACTCCGACGGTCCTAGAGGGGGTGGCTACACCTTC
TRBV15	TRBJ2-7	-	many	CATSRAPGPVANEQYF	TGTGCCACCAGCAGAGCCCCCGGACCGGTCGCCAACGAGCAGTACTTC
TRBV18	TRBJ2-7	TRBD1	many	CASSPTGTGNSYEQYF	TGTGCCAGCTCACCTACCGGGACAGGGAACTCCTACGAGCAGTACTTC
TRBV15	TRBJ1-2	TRBD1	many	CATSRAGRGKGYGYTF	TGTGCCACCAGCAGAGCAGGCAGGGGGAAAGGCTATGGCTACACCTTC
TRBV5-1	TRBJ2-3	TRBD2	medium-sized	CASSLDPGTRRDTQYF	TGCGCCAGCAGCTTAGACCCCGGGACTAGAAGAGATACGCAGTATTTT
TRBV7-9	TRBJ1-1	TRBD1	many	CASSLRQGGRPEAFF	TGTGCCAGCAGCTTACGGCAGGGGGGGAGACCTGAAGCTTTCTTT
TRBV20-1	TRBJ1-5	-	many	CSASLGALQPQHF	TGCAGTGCTAGTCTGGGGGCCCTTCAGCCCCAGCATTTT
TRBV12-3/TRBV12-4	TRBJ1-1	TRBD1	many	CASSRTGGGTAFF	TGTGCCAGCAGCCGGACAGGAGGAGGGACAGCTTTCTTT
TRBV20-1	TRBJ1-2	-	many	CSASAGDDGYTF	TGCAGTGCTAGTGCGGGGGATGATGGCTACACCTTC
TRBV5-1	TRBJ2-1	TRBD2	many	CASSLGSSGGNEQFF	TGCGCCAGCAGCTTGGGGTCTAGCGGGGGGAATGAGCAGTTCTTC
TRBV5-1	TRBJ2-3	TRBD2	many	CASSLFGGGATDTQYF	TGCGCCAGCAGCTTGTTTGGCGGGGGGGCCACAGATACGCAGTATTTT
TRBV7-2	TRBJ2-1	-	many	CASSAGQYNEQFF	TGTGCCAGCAGCGCCGGCCAGTACAATGAGCAGTTCTTC
TRBV7-8	TRBJ1-1	-	many	CASSLVRLGTEAFF	TGTGCCAGCAGCTTAGTACGACTCGGGACTGAAGCTTTCTTT
TRBV28	TRBJ2-3	-	many	CASSEGDTQYF	TGTGCCAGCAGTGAGGGGGATACGCAGTATTTT
TRBV6-5	TRBJ2-1	-	many	CASSYYGTGNEQFF	TGTGCCAGCAGTTACTACGGGACTGGCAATGAGCAGTTCTTC
TRBV20-1	TRBJ2-7	-	many	CSAKVLVSYEQYF	TGCAGTGCTAAAGTCCTAGTATCCTACGAGCAGTACTTC